This passage covers 2 T cell receptor beta chains from one sample sequenced in a study of T cells in Graves' hyperthyroidism and ophthalmopathy. RNA transcripts provided the source from which TCR beta CDR3 regions were amplified. HTBI primers were used for first-round RT-PCR of the TCR CDR3. TCRdb called the multiplex PCR reads again in MiXCR, with one record for every CDR3 protein. The table records about 640,000 distinct CDR3 sequences, less than 25% of them present only once. The sequenced material came from blood. All receptors come from a man aged 25-45 years with Graves' ophthalmopathy.

The chain employs TRBV13 and TRBJ1-5, with 9 nucleotides matching TRBD1. The ends lost 3 bases at V and 3 bases at J; junction bases unmatched: 3. This CDR3 region has 15 residues. Germline values: CDR1 PRHDT, CDR2 FYEKMQ (reference sequence). The CDR3 nucleotides are TGTGCCAGCAGCTTCCGGGACAGGGACAATCAGCCCCAGCATTTT. Amino acid sequence: CASSFRDRDNQPQHF.

Only a few counts were recorded for this clonotype. This chain links TRBV6-6 with TRBJ2-2, with 9 bases identical to TRBD1. V shed 1 base and J 7 bases; nucleotides not matched to a gene: 4. Germline CDR1 reads MNHNY; CDR2 reads SVGAGI (reference sequence). The CDR3 is made up of 15 amino acids. Here the CDR3 reads CASSYFTGGDGELFF. CDR3 coding DNA: TGTGCCAGCAGTTACTTTACAGGGGGCGACGGGGAGCTGTTTTTT.